This TCR beta chain was captured by sequencing in a study of blood T cell repertoires in COVID-19. Study in general: Collection of acute and convalescent COVID-19 samples took place in the United States, Italy and Spain. Sources were T cells, B-cell-depleted T cells, or PBMCs; the material itself was cDNA or gDNA.

With 5 bases removed from V and 4 bases from J, the gap between germline ends came to 14 bases. CDR1 LNHDA and CDR2 SQIVND come from the germline V gene (reference sequence). The CDR3 is made up of 14 amino acids. Original processing methods: It was from reference gene primer amplification that nucleated cell counts were estimated. The assay was immunoSEQ multiplex PCR, and TCRdb's table has in-frame clones only and misses some. The DNA was the basis for D and trimming; V, J and clone size are from that table. The data show over 200,000 clones, around 80% seen once. The sequencing sample was made of peripheral blood. The V gene is TRBV19, the J gene TRBJ1-2; D is unresolved. The receptor's source is an elderly woman with COVID-19, enrolled during active disease. CDR3 nucleotide sequence: TGTGCCAGTAGTGTGGCTCCTTTCTCCTATGGCTACACCTTC. Its translation: CASSVAPFSYGYTF.